Below are 32 T cell receptor beta chains sequenced from a single sample in a study of blood T cell repertoires in COVID-19. TCRdb's table, derived via immunoSEQ multiplex PCR, lists solely in-frame clones and lacks some. Seen here are about 250,000 clones, 92% observed once, and the top ten hold 0.8% to 0.95%. Material for sequencing was peripheral blood. The source is a man in his thirties or forties with COVID-19, enrolled during active disease.

Regarding this clone: The same CDR3 also results from other DNA sequences found in this sample. V usage is TRBV3-1 (or the pseudogene TRBV3-2) and J usage is TRBJ2-4, with 7 bases identical to TRBD1. This CDR3 is 14 amino acids long. Germline CDR1 and CDR2: LGHDT and YNNKEL (reference sequence). The V segment lost 1 base and the J segment 7 bases; nucleotides outside the gene matches: 4. CDR3 sequence: CASSQVNRGNIQYF. The CDR3 nucleotides are TGTGCCAGCAGCCAAGTCAACAGGGGCAACATTCAGTACTTC.

This chain connects TRBV4-1 to TRBJ2-3; 7 positions agree with TRBD2. CDR1 is MGHRA, CDR2 YSYEKL, per germline. The trim removed 5 bases at V and 4 bases at J, leaving 6 bases unmatched. CDR3 length: 14 amino acids. CDR3 amino acids: CASSFGGGADTQYF. The CDR3 region has the DNA TGCGCCAGCAGCTTCGGTGGGGGGGCAGATACGCAGTATTTT.

V usage is TRBV5-1 and J usage is TRBJ1-3; 8 bases fit TRBD1. Trimming took 0 bases from V and 2 from J; bases not matched to a gene: 4. Looked up from germline, CDR1 is SGHRS and CDR2 is YFSETQ. This CDR3 has 16 amino acids. The CDR3 sequence is CASSLGQGIAGNTIYF. CDR3 nucleotide sequence: TGCGCCAGCAGCTTGGGACAGGGGATAGCTGGAAACACCATATATTTT.

The sample holds one count of this clone. The V gene is TRBV7-9, the J gene TRBJ1-5; TRBD1 might be the D (5 bases). The CDR3 runs to 13 residues. Germline CDR1 SEHNR, CDR2 FQNEAQ (reference sequence). V was clipped by 1 base and J by 6 bases, with 7 bases between them. CDR3 amino acids: CASSLEGFQPQHF. The CDR3 bases are TGTGCCAGCAGCTTAGAGGGGTTTCAGCCCCAGCATTTT.

This clone is a singleton in its sample. V and J are TRBV2 and TRBJ2-1; 13 bases line up with TRBD2. CDR1 and CDR2 from the germline V gene are SNHLY and FYNNEI. V dropped 7 bases and J dropped 7; count of bases not matched to a gene: 13. This CDR3 has 17 residues. DNA for the CDR3: TGTGCCAGCATTATGACTAGCGGGGGGTTCCCACGGAATGAGCAGTTCTTC. It specifies CASIMTSGGFPRNEQFF.

V usage is TRBV18 and J usage is TRBJ2-7, with 8 bases aligning to TRBD1. Trimming cost V 0 bases and J 3 bases; bases outside gene matches: 1. This CDR3 contains 14 residues. Germline V gives CDR1 KGHSH, CDR2 LQKENI. The CDR3 DNA follows: TGTGCCAGCTCACCACCGGGGACAGGCTACGAGCAGTACTTC. Its protein is CASSPPGTGYEQYF.

The chain couples TRBV7-6 to TRBJ2-1, with 8 bases fitting TRBD2. The CDR3 contains 15 residues. Trimming removed 5 bases from V and 5 bases from J; junction bases left unmatched: 8. CDR1 is SGHVS and CDR2 is FNYEAQ in the germline V gene. This CDR3 is CASSPGGVQDNEQFF. DNA of the CDR3: TGTGCCAGCAGCCCCGGGGGGGTCCAGGACAATGAGCAGTTCTTC.

The count of this clone is one. This chain uses TRBV7-6 with TRBJ1-6, with D perhaps matching TRBD1 (5 bases). Trimming took 3 bases from V and 5 from J, leaving 14 bases between them. The CDR3 has 16 amino acids. The germline V gene has CDR1 SGHVS and CDR2 FNYEAQ. The CDR3 DNA follows: TGTGCCAGCAGCTTGTCGGCTGACAGTGATAATTCACCCCTCCACTTT. Its translation is CASSLSADSDNSPLHF.

The rearrangement links TRBV7-9 to TRBJ1-4, with unresolved D. The CDR3 contains 14 residues. V was shortened by 7 bases and J by 8 bases, with 17 bases between the two germline ends. CDR1 and CDR2 (germline): SEHNR, FQNEAQ (reference sequence). CDR3: CASTSNTVGEKLFF. The CDR3 nucleotides read TGTGCCAGCACCTCAAATACAGTTGGGGAAAAACTGTTTTTT.

This sequence joins TRBV30 and TRBJ2-7; a possible D gene is TRBD1 (6 bases). Trimming took 5 bases from V and 3 from J, leaving 14 bases between them. Germline V gene data show CDR1 as GTSNPN and CDR2 as SVGIG (reference sequence). CDR3 length: 13 residues. CDR3 loop: CAWGFGQLYEQYF. CDR3 nucleotide sequence: TGTGCCTGGGGGTTTGGACAGCTCTACGAGCAGTACTTC.

The genes are TRBV5-6 and TRBJ1-1, with a tentative D call TRBD1 (6 bases). There are 15 residues in the CDR3. The germline V gene has CDR1 SGHDT and CDR2 YYEEEE. The V gene lost 3 bases and the J gene lost 5 bases, with 17 bases spanning the gap. The CDR3 here is CASSYETQGITEAFF. As DNA, the CDR3 is TGTGCCAGCAGCTACGAAACACAGGGTATAACTGAAGCTTTCTTT.

The rearrangement links TRBV18 to TRBJ2-7, with D uncertain. Trimming took 6 bases from V and 5 from J, leaving 11 bases between them. The germline V gene encodes CDR1 KGHSH and CDR2 LQKENI. The CDR3 spans 12 residues. CDR3 sequence (DNA): TGTGCCAGCTCCCTTATCCCGGACGAGCAGTACTTC. It yields the protein CASSLIPDEQYF.

A few counts support this clone. The chain links TRBV29-1 to TRBJ1-1; 10 bases map to TRBD1. V dropped 5 bases and J dropped 4; count of bases not matched to a gene: 7. CDR3 length: 14 amino acids. The germline gives CDR1 SQVTM, CDR2 ANQGSEA. The CDR3 reads CSVKRTGGSTEAFF. CDR3 DNA sequence: TGCAGCGTTAAAAGGACAGGGGGTAGCACTGAAGCTTTCTTT.

The V call is TRBV7-9, the J call TRBJ2-7; 11 bases map to TRBD2. V shed 4 bases and J 5 bases; nucleotides not matched to a gene: 7. Germline V gene data show CDR1 as SEHNR and CDR2 as FQNEAQ (reference sequence). CDR3 length: 15 residues. The DNA of the CDR3 is TGTGCCAGCAGCTCCACTAGCGGGGGTTTCGACGAGCAGTACTTC. This translates into CASSSTSGGFDEQYF.

The V call is TRBV10-3, the J call TRBJ2-6; D not certain. Germline lookup yields CDR1 ENHRY and CDR2 SYGVKD. V gave up 2 bases and J gave up 1 base, with 12 bases separating them. This CDR3 has 17 residues. CDR3 residues: CAISEGISQSGANVLTF. The DNA of the CDR3 is TGTGCCATCAGTGAGGGTATCAGTCAATCTGGGGCCAACGTCCTGACTTTC.

This clone was observed a single time. The rearrangement joins TRBV3-1 (or the pseudogene TRBV3-2) to TRBJ2-1, with 8 positions matching TRBD2. J lost 0 bases, V lost 4 bases, and 5 bases had no gene match. CDR3 length equals 16 residues. The germline V gene has CDR1 LGHDT and CDR2 YNNKEL (reference sequence). The CDR3 bases are TGTGCCAGCAGCCCGAGCGGGAGTAGCTCCTACAATGAGCAGTTCTTC. Translating it yields CASSPSGSSSYNEQFF.

The chain joins TRBV6-5 to TRBJ1-2; D remains ambiguous. Germline lookup yields CDR1 MNHEY and CDR2 SVGAGI. The CDR3 spans 16 residues. V lost 2 bases and J 1 base, leaving 14 bases between the germline ends. The chain's CDR3 is CASSYRSPGNNYGYTF. In DNA form, the CDR3 reads TGTGCCAGCAGTTACCGGTCGCCCGGGAATAACTATGGCTACACCTTC.

The gene calls are TRBV28 and TRBJ2-5, with D perhaps TRBD1 (6 bases). Germline values: CDR1 MDHEN, CDR2 SYDVKM. The CDR3 is 14 amino acids. The ends were cut back, 4 bases at V and 2 bases at J, with 11 bases in the middle. The CDR3 sequence is CASSSGQNQETQYF. The CDR3 DNA sequence: TGTGCCAGCAGTTCCGGACAGAATCAAGAGACCCAGTACTTC.

Regarding this clone: This same CDR3 is encoded by further DNA sequences in the sample. The chain couples TRBV7-3 to TRBJ2-6, with D unclear. V lost 6 bases, J lost 0 bases, and 3 bases lay in between. The CDR3 runs to 13 residues. Per germline, CDR1 SGHTA and CDR2 FQGTGA. The chain's CDR3 is CASRRSGANVLTF. The DNA for the CDR3 is TGTGCCAGCAGGCGCTCTGGGGCCAACGTCCTGACTTTC.

The chain recombines TRBV7-3 with TRBJ2-2; D is possibly TRBD2 (6 bases). Germline CDR1 SGHTA, CDR2 FQGTGA. Trimming pared 5 bases from V and 2 bases from J, leaving 12 bases between. The CDR3 is 15 amino acids. The CDR3 here is CASSPLGGNTGELFF. For the CDR3, the DNA is TGTGCCAGCAGCCCCCTCGGGGGTAACACCGGGGAGCTGTTTTTT.

The chain is built from TRBV10-1 and TRBJ2-3; D call uncertain. The CDR3 length is 15 residues. CDR1 WNHNN and CDR2 SYGVQD come from the germline V gene (reference sequence). Trimming took off 3 bases at V and 0 bases at J, with 10 bases between the two ends. This CDR3 reads CASSDGGSSTDTQYF. CDR3 sequence (DNA): TGCGCCAGCAGTGATGGCGGCTCTAGCACAGATACGCAGTATTTT.

The V gene is TRBV10-1, the J gene TRBJ1-1, with D unclear. This CDR3 has 15 amino acids. V lost 2 bases to trimming and J lost 9 bases, with 19 bases between them. Germline assignment: CDR1 WNHNN and CDR2 SYGVQD (reference sequence). The CDR3 DNA reads TGCGCCAGCAGTGAGACGGGAGCGGCGTCAACGCAAGCTTTCTTT. Amino acids: CASSETGAASTQAFF.

This chain uses TRBV4-2 with TRBJ2-5, with 10 bases that match TRBD2. Trimming removed 0 bases from V and 0 bases from J; junction bases left unmatched: 10. Germline V gene sequence: CDR1 LGHNA, CDR2 YNFKEQ. CDR3 size: 19 residues. Here the CDR3 DNA reads TGTGCCAGCAGCCAAGATCCACCGGGAGCGGGAGGGTACCAAGAGACCCAGTACTTC. Its translation: CASSQDPPGAGGYQETQYF.

This clone appeared a few times. The chain is built from TRBV25-1 and TRBJ2-2, with D possibly being TRBD2 (6 bases). Germline CDR1 and CDR2: MGHDK and SYGVNS. With 5 bases removed from V and 1 base from J, the gap between germline ends came to 11 bases. The CDR3 is 15 amino acids. The CDR3 sequence: CASSRGLVNTGELFF. The CDR3 coding sequence is TGTGCCAGCAGTCGGGGACTGGTGAACACCGGGGAGCTGTTTTTT.

The CDR3: CASGGQGRSEAFF. As DNA, the CDR3 is TGTGCCAGCGGGGGACAGGGACGGTCTGAAGCTTTCTTT. V and J are TRBV2 and TRBJ1-1; 9 nucleotides match TRBD1. The germline V gene has CDR1 SNHLY and CDR2 FYNNEI. The CDR3 runs to 13 residues. V trimming: 8 bases; J trimming: 6 bases; junction bases outside the gene matches: 7.

V usage is TRBV27 and J usage is TRBJ1-2; 8 bases agree with TRBD1. CDR3 length: 18 amino acids. Germline V gene sequence: CDR1 MNHEY, CDR2 SMNVEV (reference sequence). The trim removed 2 bases at V and 5 bases at J, leaving 16 bases unmatched. For the CDR3, the DNA is TGTGCCAGCAGTTTAATGGGTTCAGGACAGGGATTACGGTATGGCTACACCTTC. Protein sequence: CASSLMGSGQGLRYGYTF.

The chain joins TRBV6-5 to TRBJ1-2; D may be TRBD1 (5 bases). The V end was cut by 0 bases, the J end by 3 bases, with 11 bases between. The CDR3 has 15 residues. Germline assignment: CDR1 MNHEY and CDR2 SVGAGI. The DNA of the CDR3 is TGTGCCAGCAGTTACTCGACAGCAAGGGACTATGGCTACACCTTC. This encodes CASSYSTARDYGYTF.

The chain recombines TRBV19 with TRBJ1-6; D is perhaps TRBD1 (6 bases). The CDR3 is 14 amino acids. V was pared by 5 bases and J by 11 bases, with 16 bases between. Germline CDR1 reads LNHDA; CDR2 reads SQIVND (reference sequence). CDR3: CASSPRQDSAPLHF. The DNA of the CDR3 is TGTGCCAGTAGTCCACGACAGGACTCCGCACCCCTCCACTTT.

The genes are TRBV6-1 and TRBJ1-4; D ambiguous. There are 17 residues in the CDR3. Germline V lookup: CDR1 MNHNS, CDR2 SASEGT. The V end lost 0 bases, the J end lost 7 bases, and 18 bases lay between the germline ends. The CDR3 DNA is TGTGCCAGCAGTGAAGCGGGAGGATTTAGTGGTGGTGAAAAACTGTTTTTT. Amino acid sequence: CASSEAGGFSGGEKLFF.

The chain has TRBV7-9 and TRBJ1-2; no reliable D call. The CDR3 extends over 11 amino acids. Deletions cut 6 bases from V and 4 bases from J, with 6 bases between. Germline CDR1 is SEHNR and CDR2 is FQNEAQ (reference sequence). The CDR3 nucleotides read TGTGCCAGCAGTGCGGTCTATGGCTACACCTTC. Translated: CASSAVYGYTF.

V gene TRBV5-4 combines with J gene TRBJ2-1; D is perhaps TRBD2 (5 bases). Deletions cut 6 bases from V and 4 bases from J, with 23 bases between. Germline V gives CDR1 SGHNT, CDR2 YYREEE (reference sequence). This CDR3 comprises 17 residues. The CDR3 spells CASTGKGVRVKYNEQFF. CDR3 bases: TGTGCCAGCACCGGTAAAGGTGTGCGGGTGAAATACAATGAGCAGTTCTTC.

The rearrangement joins TRBV7-2 to TRBJ2-5, with 7 bases aligning to TRBD2. From germline, CDR1 is SGHTA and CDR2 FQGNSA. The CDR3 length is 15 residues. After removal of 3 bases from V and 2 bases from J, the junction contained 6 bases not matched to a gene. The CDR3 sequence: CASSFGAGKQETQYF. CDR3 nucleotides: TGTGCCAGCAGCTTCGGAGCGGGAAAGCAAGAGACCCAGTACTTC.